The entry below gives a single T cell receptor (beta chain) sequence along with its context. Its cognate antigen has yet to be identified. The sample holds no much larger clone one base away, and base qualities are not on file. The protocol used for the library was the immunoSEQ multiplex PCR assay. The source study handled its data this way. During preprocessing, nonproductive sequences were removed, as were CDR3s that did not start with C, did not end with F or W, or were shorter than 7 amino acids. The MANAFEST web app was used to call antigen-specific clonotypes on the basis of expansion compared with the reference and with other culture wells. To be counted as positive, a clone had to show significant expansion compared with the reference culture, at an FDR below 0.05, in 2 of 3 replicate wells. To be called positive, a clone also had to show significant expansion compared with every other tandem well and an odds ratio greater than 5. After three terminal residues were trimmed from each end, CDR3 homology was quantified as pairwise Levenshtein distance using the stringdist R package. Drawn from immuneACCESS, this table holds only the in-frame rearrangements with V and J called that TCRdb kept. Clones are partly lost; checked studies trace under half to an unresolved V gene and leave the rest unexplained. The V and J calls and clone size come from that table; D and trimming were worked out from the DNA. For this sample there are about 16,000 clones; 65% to 85% appear just once. 8% to 10% of the sample is held by the ten biggest clonotypes.

CD4+ T cells from unexposed donors were collected before the COVID-19 pandemic (2011-2018). After approximately 11 days of culture, CD4+ T cells were isolated with the EasySep CD4+ T cell isolation kit. As far as cell numbers permitted, CD4+ T cells from unexposed donors were tested for reactivity against SARS-CoV-2 S and N as well as four spike pools from common cold coronaviruses. PBMCs were cultured at about 1.9 million per well in IMDM supplemented with roughly 5% human AB serum and about 9.2 IU/ml IL-2. Half of the culture medium was replaced with fresh IL-2-containing medium on days 3 and 7. In general, every peptide culture condition was set up in three replicate wells. Leukapheresis product for the unexposed donors was bought commercially. PBMCs were isolated from leukapheresis product or whole blood by Ficoll-Paque PLUS gradient centrifugation. The PBMCs went either fresh into the expansion assay or into cryopreservation at -140 degrees C. The QIAamp Micro DNA Kit was used to extract genomic DNA from the CD4+ T cells.

The data stem from a study of CD4 T cells in relation to SARS-CoV-2 and coronaviruses (dated by TCRdb to the early 2020s). In terms of the full investigation: In the ViraFEST assay, PBMCs were cultured with antigen for 10 days, after which TCR beta CDR3s were sequenced to identify clonal expansions specific to the antigen. An HIV-1 Nef peptide pool or a no-peptide culture served as the negative reference condition. Using patient-derived lymphoblastoid cell lines, the shared crossreactive spike epitopes were mapped to their HLA restriction. The study assessed, at the TCR clonotype level, memory CD4+ T cell crossreactivity between SARS-CoV-2 and common cold coronavirus spike proteins. The Adaptive Biotechnologies TCR-sequencing kit was used for samples from a few pre-COVID donors and for the naive versus memory experiments, whereas the other data were Illumina-based. For other donors in the study, expansion assays were sequenced with a different, Illumina-based TCR-beta assay. Results the study describes overall, beyond this receptor: In roughly 70% of donors, memory CD4+ clonotypes turned up that crossrecognized SARS-CoV-2 and at least one common cold coronavirus spike. Crossreactive clones showed significantly weaker SARS-CoV-2-driven expansion than monoreactive clones, consistent with antigenic imprinting. Small numbers of patients and of tested TCRs were a limitation of the study. No donor contributed both pre-pandemic and post-infection samples, which limited tracing the source of pre-existing responses. Because the crossreactivity analysis focused on spike protein, crossreactivity against other viral proteins was not assessed.

The CDR3 measures 14 amino acids from cysteine to phenylalanine. The entry retains the CDR3 DNA only, 42 bases that are in frame from base 1. Relative to germline, V is missing 2 bases and J is missing 5 bases, with 3 bases of the junction outside any gene match. CDR1 and CDR2 (MNHEY, SVGEGT) derive from the germline V gene. The TCR originated in a human donor in good health. This chain is built from TRBV6-2 or TRBV6-3 and TRBJ2-7; the junction holds 10 bases that match TRBD2. Sequenced input: CD4+ T cells from PBMCs, cultured in vitro. The CDR3 reads as follows: CASSYTSGINEQYF. The DNA is as follows: TGTGCCAGCAGTTACACTAGCGGGATCAACGAGCAGTACTTC.